This T cell receptor (beta chain) was obtained from a study of T cell repertoires in cytomegalovirus infection. In regard to this clonotype: Its specificity is unknown.

CDR3 size: 14 residues. V lost 2 bases and J 3 bases, leaving 11 bases between the germline ends. Germline V gene sequence: CDR1 MDHEN, CDR2 SYDVKM. TCRdb itself ran the reads through MiXCR, one entry per CDR3 protein. The repertoire includes about 140,000 distinct CDR3 sequences, over 25% of them detected once, and 45% to 60% sits in the top ten. The chain has TRBV28 and TRBJ2-7, with D unresolved. The source is a human donor in good health (CMV status not recorded). Some clones in this sample may be carry-over from other donors' samples. The material sequenced was CD8+ T cells from cultured PBMCs, taken from culture after CMV antigen stimulation. As DNA, the CDR3 is TGTGCCAGCAGTTTAGATGGGGTGGGCTACGAGCAGTACTTC. Its protein is CASSLDGVGYEQYF.